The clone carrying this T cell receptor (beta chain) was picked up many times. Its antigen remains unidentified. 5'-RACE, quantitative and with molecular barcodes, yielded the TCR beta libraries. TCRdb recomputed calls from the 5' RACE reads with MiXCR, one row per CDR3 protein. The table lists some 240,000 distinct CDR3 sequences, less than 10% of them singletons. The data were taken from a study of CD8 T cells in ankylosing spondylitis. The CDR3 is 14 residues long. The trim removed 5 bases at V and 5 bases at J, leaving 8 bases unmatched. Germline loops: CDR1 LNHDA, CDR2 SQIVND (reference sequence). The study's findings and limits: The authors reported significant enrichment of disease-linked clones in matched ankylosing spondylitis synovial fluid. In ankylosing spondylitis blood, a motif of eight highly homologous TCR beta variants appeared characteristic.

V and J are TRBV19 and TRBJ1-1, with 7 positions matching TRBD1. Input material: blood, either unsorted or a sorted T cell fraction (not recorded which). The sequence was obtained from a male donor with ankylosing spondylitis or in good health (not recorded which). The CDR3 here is CASSAAGGRTEAFF. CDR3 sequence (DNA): TGTGCCAGTAGTGCGGCAGGGGGTAGAACTGAAGCTTTCTTT.